A selection of T cell receptor beta chains follows, all from one sample in a study of T cells after yellow fever vaccination. TCRdb processed the 5' RACE reads anew with MiXCR; each CDR3 protein has one entry. Among under 250,000 distinct CDR3 sequences listed, 6.9% were seen once. Material: CD4+ T cells sorted from PBMCs, obtained 15 days after the yellow fever booster vaccination. All receptors come from a man aged 25 to 40 who received the YFV17D yellow fever vaccine. Both conserved end residues are part of each CDR3. The order of the fields is clone size, V gene, J gene, D gene, CDR3 DNA, CDR3 protein. A D gene is named only where the DNA matches it firmly. The size of a clone is reported for some rows only, either as once, few or many, or as a class for expanded clones.

size: many; V: TRBV24-1; J: TRBJ2-3; D: .; DNA: TGTGCCACCAGTGATCCCACGACACTCACAGATACGCAGTATTTT; CDR3: CATSDPTTLTDTQYF
size: few; V: TRBV5-4; J: TRBJ2-2; D: .; DNA: TGTGCCAGCAGGGAAGGACTGGGTTCTGGGGAGCTGTTTTTT; CDR3: CASREGLGSGELFF
size: .; V: TRBV4-3; J: TRBJ2-5; D: TRBD2; DNA: TGCGCCAGCAGCCCCCGACTAGCGGGAGCCTCTAAAGAGACCCAGTACTTC; CDR3: CASSPRLAGASKETQYF
size: few; V: TRBV20-1; J: TRBJ1-3; D: .; DNA: TGCAGTGCTAGAGTTACGGGGCTGAACACCATATATTTT; CDR3: CSARVTGLNTIYF
size: many; V: TRBV2; J: TRBJ1-1; D: .; DNA: TGTGCCAGCAGGGGGGTCGGGGGCGGCACTGAAGCTTTCTTT; CDR3: CASRGVGGGTEAFF
size: few; V: TRBV5-1; J: TRBJ2-5; D: .; DNA: TGCGCCAGCAGCTCGACTATGTACCAAGAGACCCAGTACTTC; CDR3: CASSSTMYQETQYF
size: few; V: TRBV5-1; J: TRBJ2-7; D: TRBD2; DNA: TGCGCCAGCAGCTTGCGGCTAGCGGGGCCCTCTCTCCACGAGCAGTACTTC; CDR3: CASSLRLAGPSLHEQYF
size: few; V: TRBV10-3; J: TRBJ2-7; D: TRBD1; DNA: TGTGCCATCAGTGAGGCAGGATCAGGGGGCTACGAGCAGTACTTC; CDR3: CAISEAGSGGYEQYF
size: few; V: TRBV20-1; J: TRBJ2-5; D: .; DNA: TGCAGTGCCCCTGGGGCATTTCGAGAGACCCAGTACTTC; CDR3: CSAPGAFRETQYF
size: .; V: TRBV2; J: TRBJ2-2; D: TRBD2; DNA: TGTGCCAGCCGACGGGAGGCGAACACCGGGGAGCTGTTTTTT; CDR3: CASRREANTGELFF
size: few; V: TRBV3-1; J: TRBJ1-4; D: TRBD1; DNA: TGTGCCAGCAGCCCCCGGGGACAGTTTAATGAAAAACTGTTTTTT; CDR3: CASSPRGQFNEKLFF
size: .; V: TRBV5-1; J: TRBJ2-7; D: .; DNA: TGCGCCAGCAGCTTGGCCAGCGGAGCGACCTACGAGCAGTACTTC; CDR3: CASSLASGATYEQYF
size: .; V: TRBV7-9; J: TRBJ2-5; D: .; DNA: TGTGCCAGCAGCTTCCCCCAGGGGGGAAGCCAAGAGACCCAGTACTTC; CDR3: CASSFPQGGSQETQYF
size: few; V: TRBV6-5; J: TRBJ2-7; D: TRBD2; DNA: TGTGCCAGCAGTTACTTAGCGGGAGGGAGCTCCTACGAGCAGTACTTC; CDR3: CASSYLAGGSSYEQYF
size: .; V: TRBV4-3; J: TRBJ1-6; D: .; DNA: TGCGCCAGCAGCCAAGAGGGTCCATGGGGAACCCTTGGGAGGAATTCACCCCTCCACTTT; CDR3: CASSQEGPWGTLGRNSPLHF
size: .; V: TRBV29-1; J: TRBJ1-1; D: .; DNA: TGCAGCGTTGAAGCTTCCATCAACACTGAAGCTTTCTTT; CDR3: CSVEASINTEAFF
size: few; V: TRBV25-1; J: TRBJ1-2; D: .; DNA: TGTGCCAGCAGTACACGGGGCAGCTATGGCTACACCTTC; CDR3: CASSTRGSYGYTF
size: .; V: TRBV30; J: TRBJ2-3; D: .; DNA: TGTGCCTGGAGTCTCCCGGGGACGGGTGGCACAGATACGCAGTATTTT; CDR3: CAWSLPGTGGTDTQYF
size: .; V: TRBV27; J: TRBJ2-6; D: .; DNA: TGTGCCACCTCAGGGGGGGTCGGGGCCAACGTCCTGACTTTC; CDR3: CATSGGVGANVLTF
size: .; V: TRBV6-1; J: TRBJ2-5; D: TRBD2; DNA: TGTGCCAGCATACAGACTAGCGGAGCAGAGACCCAGTACTTC; CDR3: CASIQTSGAETQYF
size: .; V: TRBV27; J: TRBJ1-1; D: .; DNA: TGTGCCAGCAGTTTATCAGGGGGGACACCAGCTTTCTTT; CDR3: CASSLSGGTPAFF
size: .; V: TRBV12-3/TRBV12-4; J: TRBJ2-2; D: TRBD2; DNA: TGTGCCAGCAGTAAAACTAGCGCCACCGGGGAGCTGTTTTTT; CDR3: CASSKTSATGELFF
size: .; V: TRBV11-2; J: TRBJ1-2; D: .; DNA: TGTGCCAGCAGCTTAGGAGGATGGGGCTACACCTTC; CDR3: CASSLGGWGYTF
size: many; V: TRBV5-1; J: TRBJ2-2; D: .; DNA: TGCGCCAGCAGCTTGGATCGGACCGGGGAGCTGTTTTTT; CDR3: CASSLDRTGELFF
size: few; V: TRBV5-6; J: TRBJ2-3; D: .; DNA: TGTGCCAGCAGCTTGGCTGGTCTTAGGATGGATACGCAGTATTTT; CDR3: CASSLAGLRMDTQYF
size: few; V: TRBV5-1; J: TRBJ2-3; D: TRBD2; DNA: TGCGCCAGCAGCTGGAGCGGGAGGGCCACAGATACGCAGTATTTT; CDR3: CASSWSGRATDTQYF
size: .; V: TRBV10-1; J: TRBJ2-5; D: .; DNA: TGCGCCACCCCCTGCGCCCAGTACTTC; CDR3: CATPCAQYF
size: .; V: TRBV5-8; J: TRBJ2-7; D: TRBD2; DNA: TGTGCCTCCCCCGGGGGGGTATCTCCCTCCTACGAGCAGTACTTC; CDR3: CASPGGVSPSYEQYF
size: .; V: TRBV9; J: TRBJ2-5; D: TRBD1; DNA: TGTGCCAGCAGCCTACAGGACAGGGGAGAGACCCAGTACTTC; CDR3: CASSLQDRGETQYF
size: few; V: TRBV2; J: TRBJ2-7; D: .; DNA: TGTGCCAGTCTCCCTAGCAGATACGAGCAGTACTTC; CDR3: CASLPSRYEQYF
size: few; V: TRBV18; J: TRBJ2-2; D: TRBD2; DNA: TGTGCCAGCTCTTCCCTAGGCGGGAGGACGAACACCGGGGAGCTGTTTTTT; CDR3: CASSSLGGRTNTGELFF
size: few; V: TRBV7-2; J: TRBJ2-7; D: .; DNA: TGTGCCAGCAGCCCCGGGACCTACGAGCAGTACTTC; CDR3: CASSPGTYEQYF
size: many; V: TRBV7-6; J: TRBJ2-5; D: .; DNA: TGTGCCAGCAGCCGCATGGCGGAGACCCAGTACTTC; CDR3: CASSRMAETQYF
size: few; V: TRBV5-1; J: TRBJ2-3; D: TRBD2; DNA: TGCGCCAGCAGCTCAGGACTTAGCGGGAGCACAGATACGCAGTATTTT; CDR3: CASSSGLSGSTDTQYF
size: many; V: TRBV21-1; J: TRBJ2-1; D: .; DNA: TGTGCCAGCATGCAAGGACATGGGACTAGCGGGAGATTCGACACAGGCAATGAGCAGTTCTTC; CDR3: CASMQGHGTSGRFDTGNEQFF
size: few; V: TRBV19; J: TRBJ2-5; D: .; DNA: TGTGCCAGTAGTAGCACCCACAGCGGACAAGAGACCCAGTACTTC; CDR3: CASSSTHSGQETQYF
size: few; V: TRBV28; J: TRBJ2-1; D: .; DNA: TGTGCCAGCCGTTCCCTGGAGTCGAGCTCCTACAATGAGCAGTTCTTC; CDR3: CASRSLESSSYNEQFF
size: .; V: TRBV6-1; J: TRBJ2-7; D: .; DNA: TGTGCCAGCAGTGAAGTCCTACGCGAGCAGTACTTC; CDR3: CASSEVLREQYF
size: .; V: TRBV7-2; J: TRBJ2-1; D: .; DNA: TGTGCCAGCAGCTTAAGAAGTGGGAGACTGAATAATGAGCAGTTCTTC; CDR3: CASSLRSGRLNNEQFF
size: .; V: TRBV18; J: TRBJ2-3; D: .; DNA: TGTGCCAGCTCACACAGGGACAACACAGATACGCAGTATTTT; CDR3: CASSHRDNTDTQYF
size: .; V: TRBV12-3/TRBV12-4; J: TRBJ2-7; D: .; DNA: TGTGCCAGCAGTTTTTCGAGGGGCGAGCAGTACTTC; CDR3: CASSFSRGEQYF
size: many; V: TRBV29-1; J: TRBJ1-2; D: .; DNA: TGCAGCGTTGAAGGCGGTCCCGGGAACAGTCGGTCTGGCTACACCTTC; CDR3: CSVEGGPGNSRSGYTF
size: few; V: TRBV24-1; J: TRBJ2-1; D: TRBD2; DNA: TGTGCCACCAGTGATTTCGGGCTAGCGGAGAGGGATGAGCAGTTCTTC; CDR3: CATSDFGLAERDEQFF
size: many; V: TRBV20-1; J: TRBJ2-5; D: .; DNA: TGCAGTGCTGGAAGTGACCTTAGGGACCAGTACTTC; CDR3: CSAGSDLRDQYF
size: few; V: TRBV12-3/TRBV12-4; J: TRBJ2-1; D: TRBD2; DNA: TGTGCCAGCAGTCAGACGGGAGGGTACAATGAGCAGTTCTTC; CDR3: CASSQTGGYNEQFF
size: few; V: TRBV5-6; J: TRBJ1-3; D: .; DNA: TGTGCCAGCTGCCGGCGATCTGGAAACACCATATATTTT; CDR3: CASCRRSGNTIYF
size: .; V: TRBV5-1; J: TRBJ1-6; D: TRBD1; DNA: TGCGCCAGCAGCGAGGGGGACAGAAGCTCCTATAATTCACCCCTCCACTTT; CDR3: CASSEGDRSSYNSPLHF
size: many; V: TRBV7-9; J: TRBJ2-1; D: .; DNA: TGTGCCAGCAGCTTAGTATTAGCAGGCGAGCAGTTCTTC; CDR3: CASSLVLAGEQFF
size: few; V: TRBV19; J: TRBJ2-7; D: TRBD1; DNA: TGTGCCAGTAGCAAAGGGACAGGGAGGTCCTACGAGCAGTACTTC; CDR3: CASSKGTGRSYEQYF
size: .; V: TRBV6-1; J: TRBJ2-7; D: TRBD2; DNA: TGTGCCAGCAGCCCAGCAGCGGGATCTCTCGAGCAGTACTTC; CDR3: CASSPAAGSLEQYF
size: .; V: TRBV7-2; J: TRBJ2-1; D: .; DNA: TGTGCCAGCAGCTGGATGAGCTCCTACAATGAGCAGTTCTTC; CDR3: CASSWMSSYNEQFF
size: few; V: TRBV3-1; J: TRBJ2-2; D: TRBD1; DNA: TGTGCCAGCAGCCAGCAAACAGGGGCTCCCGGGGAGCTGTTTTTT; CDR3: CASSQQTGAPGELFF
size: .; V: TRBV11-1; J: TRBJ2-1; D: TRBD2; DNA: TGTGCCAGCAGCACCGCGCCCAACAGGGTAGCGGGAGCTAACAATGAGCAGTTCTTC; CDR3: CASSTAPNRVAGANNEQFF
size: few; V: TRBV4-2; J: TRBJ2-5; D: TRBD1; DNA: TGTGCCAGCAGCCAAGATTGGCCAGGGGGCGGGGAGACCCAGTACTTC; CDR3: CASSQDWPGGGETQYF
size: many; V: TRBV12-3/TRBV12-4; J: TRBJ2-5; D: .; DNA: TGTGCCAGCAGTTTTGTAGCGGAAGAGACCCAGTACTTC; CDR3: CASSFVAEETQYF
size: many; V: TRBV12-3/TRBV12-4; J: TRBJ2-7; D: .; DNA: TGTGCCAGCAGTTCCAGGGGACTGGGGGACGAGCAGTACTTC; CDR3: CASSSRGLGDEQYF
size: .; V: TRBV14; J: TRBJ1-6; D: .; DNA: TGTGCCAGCAGCCCTCGATGGGGGGGCTCACCCCTCCACTTT; CDR3: CASSPRWGGSPLHF